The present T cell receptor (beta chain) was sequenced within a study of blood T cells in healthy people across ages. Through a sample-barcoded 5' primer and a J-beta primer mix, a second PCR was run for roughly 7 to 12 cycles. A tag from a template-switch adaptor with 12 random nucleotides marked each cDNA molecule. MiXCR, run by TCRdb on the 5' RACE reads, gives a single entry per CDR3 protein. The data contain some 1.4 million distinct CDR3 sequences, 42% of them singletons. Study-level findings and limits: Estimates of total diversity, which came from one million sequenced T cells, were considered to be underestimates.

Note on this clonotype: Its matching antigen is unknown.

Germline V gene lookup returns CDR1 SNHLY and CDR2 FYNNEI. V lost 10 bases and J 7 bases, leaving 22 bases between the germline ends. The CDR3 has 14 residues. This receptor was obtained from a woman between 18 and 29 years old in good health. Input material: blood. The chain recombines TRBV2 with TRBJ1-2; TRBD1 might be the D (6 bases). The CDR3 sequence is CATGQGTEICGYTF. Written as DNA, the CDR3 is TGTGCCACCGGGCAGGGGACGGAGATCTGTGGCTACACCTTC.